These 9 T cell receptor beta chains were sequenced from one sample in a study of T cell responses to AZD1222 COVID-19 vaccine. Profiled with immunoSEQ multiplex PCR; TCRdb holds only in-frame clones, not every one. The table lists over 65,000 clones, 85% to 90% of them singletons. This sample comprised peripheral blood, obtained on day 0 of AZD1222 vaccination. These receptors were taken from an adult in good health.

The chain joins TRBV12-3 or TRBV12-4 to TRBJ1-5, with D uncertain. The ends were cut back, 3 bases at V and 6 bases at J, with 6 bases in the middle. This CDR3 region has 12 residues. The CDR3 is CASSFGIQPQHF. Written as DNA, the CDR3 is TGTGCCAGCAGTTTCGGGATTCAGCCCCAGCATTTT.

This chain links TRBV6-5 with TRBJ1-1; 8 nucleotides agree with TRBD1. The CDR3 runs to 14 residues. With V trimmed by 7 bases and J by 0 bases, 4 bases remained unmatched. Looked up from germline, CDR1 is MNHEY and CDR2 is SVGAGI. Written as DNA, the CDR3 is TGTGCCAGCATTCCGGACAGGGTGAACACTGAAGCTTTCTTT. This encodes CASIPDRVNTEAFF.

The chain links TRBV19 to TRBJ1-1; maybe TRBD1 (5 bases). The CDR3 length is 14 residues. Germline-derived CDR1 and CDR2 are LNHDA and SQIVND (reference sequence). Deletions cut 4 bases from V and 4 bases from J, with 13 bases between. This CDR3 reads CASSTAGGATEAFF. DNA for the CDR3: TGTGCCAGTAGTACTGCCGGCGGGGCCACTGAAGCTTTCTTT.

V is TRBV7-9 and J is TRBJ2-5; perhaps TRBD2 as D (5 bases). The CDR3 consists of 14 residues. Germline CDR1 reads SEHNR; CDR2 reads FQNEAQ (reference sequence). Trimming left V 0 bases short and J 7 bases short, with 12 bases between. CDR3 DNA: TGTGCCAGCAGCTTAGCGTCGGTAGGAGGGACCCAGTACTTC. The encoded protein is CASSLASVGGTQYF.

This clone was recorded only once. The chain uses TRBV4-3 and TRBJ1-5; D perhaps matches TRBD1 (6 bases). Deletions cut 0 bases from V and 2 bases from J, with 8 bases between. The CDR3 has 15 amino acids. Germline values: CDR1 LGHNA, CDR2 YSLEER. The CDR3 spells CASSQDGGRNQPQHF. The CDR3 DNA follows: TGCGCCAGCAGCCAAGATGGGGGCCGCAATCAGCCCCAGCATTTT.

A few counts support this clone. The rearrangement joins TRBV5-1 to TRBJ1-2, with D unresolved. V lost 3 bases to trimming and J lost 2 bases, with 11 bases between them. This CDR3 has 14 amino acids. Germline assignment: CDR1 SGHRS and CDR2 YFSETQ. This CDR3 is CASSSDGGNYGYTF. CDR3 coding DNA: TGCGCCAGCAGCTCCGATGGAGGGAACTATGGCTACACCTTC.

The chain uses TRBV19 and TRBJ2-2, with D hard to call. V was cut by 6 bases and J by 7 bases, with 9 bases left in between. In germline, CDR1 is LNHDA, CDR2 SQIVND (reference sequence). The CDR3 contains 12 residues. Here the CDR3 DNA reads TGTGCCAGTAGGGAAGGCGGCGGGGAGCTGTTTTTT. Translating it yields CASREGGGELFF.

The chain uses TRBV11-3 and TRBJ2-5; 10 bases are a match to TRBD1. The CDR3 length is 15 residues. Unmatched junction bases numbered 9, after V lost 6 bases and J lost 5 bases. Looked up from germline, CDR1 is SGHNT and CDR2 is YENEEA. The CDR3: CASSPGTGARETQYF. In DNA form, the CDR3 reads TGTGCCAGCAGTCCCGGGACAGGGGCTCGGGAGACCCAGTACTTC. Filled out from reference TRBV11-3 and TRBJ2-5, the complete variable domain reads EAGVVQSPRYKIIEKKQPVAFWCNPISGHNTLYWYLQNLGQGPELLIRYENEEAVDDSQLPKDRFSAERLKGVDSTLKIQPAELGDSAVYLCASSPGTGARETQYFGPGTRLLVL.

The V call is TRBV3-1 (or the pseudogene TRBV3-2), the J call TRBJ1-2; 8 bases agree with TRBD1. The CDR3 has 14 residues. Germline-derived CDR1 and CDR2 are LGHDT and YNNKEL (reference sequence). J was trimmed by 3 bases and V by 4 bases; bases with no gene match: 4. CDR3 region: CASSLPGQDYGYTF. The CDR3 DNA sequence: TGTGCCAGCAGCCTACCGGGACAGGACTATGGCTACACCTTC.